This T cell receptor beta chain was observed in a study of Graves' ophthalmopathy and Graves' hyperthyroidism. Between the trimmed V and J ends, which lost 4 bases and 4 bases, there was a span of 8 bases. Germline loops: CDR1 MNHEY, CDR2 SMNVEV (reference sequence). This CDR3 region has 14 residues. The table lists this clonotype with many counts. Amplified material comprised TCR beta CDR3 regions derived from RNA transcripts. RT-PCR was first run with HTBI primers, then multiplex PCR in a second round. TCRdb reprocessed the multiplex PCR reads with MiXCR, giving one entry per CDR3 protein. The repertoire includes roughly 500,000 distinct CDR3 sequences, 14% of them detected once, and over 8% sits in the top ten. All donors with ophthalmopathy were recorded as having moderate-to-severe activity, CAS ≥3, NOSPECS ≥4 and a duration under 3 months. Other autoimmune diseases, uncontrolled infections, pregnancy or lactation led to the exclusion of patients. PBMCs were isolated from an approximately 10 ml sample of fresh peripheral blood.

Sequencing input: blood. The chain recombines TRBV27 with TRBJ1-6, with D possibly matching TRBD1 (5 bases). This TCR derives from a woman younger than 45 with Graves' ophthalmopathy. The DNA for the CDR3 is TGTGCCAGCAGTTCCGGGACTTATAATTCACCCCTCCACTTT. Amino acids: CASSSGTYNSPLHF.